The 24 T cell receptor beta chains in this list originate from one sample, sequenced in a study of cytomegalovirus exposure and HLA in healthy donors. Both 60 Vbeta primers and 13 Jbeta primers went into the PCR. Assay: immunoSEQ multiplex PCR; the TCRdb copy retains only in-frame clones and omits some. The sample contains 150,000 to 200,000 clones, 68% of which appear only once. The material sequenced was PBMCs. The receptors were sampled from a young man in good health and CMV-seropositive.

V usage is TRBV5-1 and J usage is TRBJ1-1; 8 positions agree with TRBD1. The J segment lost 5 bases and the V segment lost 4 bases, leaving 4 bases of the junction unmatched. There are 13 residues in the CDR3. CDR1 and CDR2 from the germline V gene are SGHRS and YFSETQ. The CDR3 sequence is CASSLQGGTEAFF. Written as DNA, the CDR3 is TGCGCCAGCAGCCTACAGGGGGGAACTGAAGCTTTCTTT.

As concerns this clone: At one end the junction does not follow the germline gene, possibly because of a read error. The J gene is TRBJ2-1, the V gene TRBV7-9, with a possible D match to TRBD2 (6 bases). CDR1 is SEHNR, CDR2 FQNEAQ, per germline (reference sequence). The CDR3 totals 17 residues. The CDR3 loop reads CSSSFVRTREDFDEQFF. As DNA, the CDR3 is TGTTCCAGCAGCTTTGTTAGAACGAGGGAGGATTTCGATGAGCAGTTCTTC.

The V call is TRBV7-9, the J call TRBJ2-3; possibly TRBD2 for D (6 bases). The CDR3 loop spans 14 amino acids. Per the germline V gene, CDR1 is SEHNR and CDR2 is FQNEAQ (reference sequence). Trimming took off 1 base at V and 8 bases at J, with 13 bases between the two ends. CDR3 residues: CASSLGVGRGTQYF. CDR3 sequence (DNA): TGTGCCAGCAGCTTAGGGGTAGGGCGGGGTACGCAGTATTTT. Full variable domain (outside the CDR3, taken from reference TRBV7-9 and TRBJ2-3): DTGVSQNPRHKITKRGQNVTFRCDPISEHNRLYWYRQTLGQGPEFLTYFQNEAQLEKSRLLSDRFSAERPKGSFSTLEIQRTEQGDSAMYLCASSLGVGRGTQYFGPGTRLTVL.

The chain combines TRBV6-5 with TRBJ1-2; 7 nucleotides align to TRBD1. The V and J ends lost 4 bases and 6 bases, in that order; junction bases with no gene match: 5. The CDR3 totals 13 residues. Germline loops: CDR1 MNHEY, CDR2 SVGAGI. The CDR3 coding sequence is TGTGCCAGCAGTTGGACCGGGACAGATGGCTACACCTTC. Translation: CASSWTGTDGYTF.

V gene TRBV9 combines with J gene TRBJ1-5, with TRBD1 matching 9 bases. CDR1 is SGDLS and CDR2 is YYNGEE in the germline V gene. The J segment lost 5 bases and the V segment lost 5 bases, leaving 2 bases of the junction unmatched. The CDR3 length is 13 residues. Written as DNA, the CDR3 is TGTGCCAGCAGAGGGACAGGGCATCAGCCCCAGCATTTT. Its protein product is CASRGTGHQPQHF.

The chain combines TRBV28 with TRBJ1-4, with D possibly matching TRBD1 (5 bases). CDR1 and CDR2 (germline): MDHEN, SYDVKM. This CDR3 has 19 amino acids. V lost 2 bases and J 7 bases, leaving 26 bases between the germline ends. CDR3 DNA sequence: TGTGCCAGCAGTTTAAATAGGTCCCCCAGACAGAAAGGCAGTGAAAAACTGTTTTTT. This codes for CASSLNRSPRQKGSEKLFF.

This chain connects TRBV5-1 to TRBJ1-6; 8 bases are a match to TRBD1. From germline, CDR1 is SGHRS and CDR2 YFSETQ. This CDR3 region has 14 residues. Unmatched junction bases numbered 2, after V lost 4 bases and J lost 5 bases. CDR3 sequence (DNA): TGCGCCAGCAGCCCGGGACAGGATAATTCACCCCTCCACTTT. Protein sequence: CASSPGQDNSPLHF.

The genes are TRBV5-1 and TRBJ2-7; 9 bases line up with TRBD1. The CDR3 runs 14 residues. Germline V gene sequence: CDR1 SGHRS, CDR2 YFSETQ. V was clipped by 6 bases and J by 4 bases; unmatched bases: 8. The CDR3 sequence: CASTLGQGGYEQYF. CDR3 bases: TGCGCCAGCACCCTGGGACAGGGTGGGTACGAGCAGTACTTC.

The chain couples TRBV13 to TRBJ2-1; unclear D gene. Trimming shortened V by 4 bases and J by 3 bases, and 7 bases separated the two germline ends. The CDR3 spans 13 residues. Germline-derived CDR1 and CDR2 are PRHDT and FYEKMQ (reference sequence). The CDR3 region is CASSSPLYNEQFF. In DNA form, the CDR3 reads TGTGCCAGCAGCTCTCCCCTCTACAATGAGCAGTTCTTC.

The chain employs TRBV6-5 and TRBJ2-5, with TRBD1 matching 7 bases. The J call may be in error: the DNA end matches TRBJ2-7 better. Germline V gene sequence: CDR1 MNHEY, CDR2 SVGAGI. The CDR3 covers 12 residues. The CDR3 region is CASRGTDYEQYF. DNA for the CDR3: TGTGCCAGCAGGGGGACAGACTACGAGCAGTACTTC.

This clone was observed once. The rearrangement links TRBV6-1 to TRBJ2-7, with TRBD2 identical over 9 bases. V shed 11 bases, J shed 3 bases, and the junction held 14 bases outside the gene matches. The CDR3 is made up of 15 amino acids. Germline values: CDR1 MNHNS, CDR2 SASEGT. In DNA form, the CDR3 reads TGTGCCGGCGCGGCAGGTAGCGGGAGCCTCTACGAGCAGTACTTC. Its protein is CAGAAGSGSLYEQYF.

This clone has just a few counts. This chain joins TRBV2 and TRBJ2-1; 12 positions agree with TRBD2. V lost 5 bases, J lost 7 bases, and 6 bases stayed unmatched. Germline CDR1 reads SNHLY; CDR2 reads FYNNEI. The CDR3 contains 15 residues. The chain's CDR3 is CASSPGTSGRNEQFF. DNA for the CDR3: TGTGCCAGCAGTCCCGGGACTAGCGGGCGTAATGAGCAGTTCTTC.

The chain carries TRBV13 and TRBJ2-1; 7 positions match TRBD2. Unmatched junction bases numbered 9, after V lost 1 base and J lost 3 bases. The CDR3 has 17 amino acids. Per the germline V gene, CDR1 is PRHDT and CDR2 is FYEKMQ (reference sequence). The CDR3 nucleotides read TGTGCCAGCAGCTTAGATCCCAGCGGGGACTTCTACAATGAGCAGTTCTTC. This translates into CASSLDPSGDFYNEQFF. Combining the CDR3 with reference TRBV13 and TRBJ2-1 gives the whole variable domain AAGVIQSPRHLIKEKRETATLKCYPIPRHDTVYWYQQGPGQDPQFLISFYEKMQSDKGSIPDRFSAQQFSDYHSELNMSSLELGDSALYFCASSLDPSGDFYNEQFFGPGTRLTVL.

J is TRBJ2-4 and V is TRBV7-2; the D is unclear. This CDR3 region has 14 residues. V was trimmed by 3 bases and J by 8 bases, leaving 14 bases between them. Germline values: CDR1 SGHTA, CDR2 FQGNSA. The CDR3 coding sequence is TGTGCCAGCAGCTTTCAAGGAAATGGAGACATTCAGTACTTC. This codes for CASSFQGNGDIQYF.

This chain connects TRBV5-4 to TRBJ2-1, with D possibly TRBD2 on 5 matching bases. In germline, CDR1 is SGHNT, CDR2 YYREEE (reference sequence). Deletions cut 3 bases from V and 0 bases from J, with 19 bases between. CDR3 length: 18 amino acids. Written as DNA, the CDR3 is TGTGCCAGCAGCTCGGGATTTGGCCAGCCCAGCTCCTACAATGAGCAGTTCTTC. Protein sequence: CASSSGFGQPSSYNEQFF.

This clone was picked up one time. The rearrangement links TRBV30 to TRBJ2-2, with D perhaps TRBD1 (6 bases). Germline V lookup: CDR1 GTSNPN, CDR2 SVGIG (reference sequence). The CDR3 contains 13 residues. Trimming removed 0 bases at V and 7 bases at J, with 9 bases between. CDR3 in DNA: TGTGCCTGGAGTGTACAGGGCAGCGGGGAGCTGTTTTTT. As protein: CAWSVQGSGELFF.

This clone was found a few times. The CDR3 protein is CASSSGLAGAGEQFF. For the CDR3, the DNA is TGTGCCAGCAGCTCTGGACTAGCGGGAGCAGGTGAGCAGTTCTTC. The chain combines TRBV27 with TRBJ2-1; 13 bases agree with TRBD2. The V gene's germline CDR1 is MNHEY and CDR2 SMNVEV (reference sequence). J gave up 9 bases and V 6 bases, and 8 bases lay outside the gene matches. The CDR3 spans 15 residues.

The chain uses TRBV5-6 and TRBJ2-2, with D hard to call. Germline lookup yields CDR1 SGHDT and CDR2 YYEEEE. The CDR3 covers 16 residues. Trimming shortened V by 3 bases and J by 4 bases, and 16 bases separated the two germline ends. The CDR3 DNA reads TGTGCCAGCAGCTCCTGGCGGAATAATCCCACCGGGGAGCTGTTTTTT. This codes for CASSSWRNNPTGELFF.

The CDR3 here is CASSGGGTSGEKLFF. The CDR3 nucleotides read TGTGCCAGCAGCGGGGGGGGGACAAGTGGTGAAAAACTGTTTTTT. V is TRBV9 and J is TRBJ1-4, with D possibly being TRBD1 (6 bases). This CDR3 has 15 residues. Germline values: CDR1 SGDLS, CDR2 YYNGEE. Trimming shortened V by 3 bases and J by 7 bases, and 16 bases separated the two germline ends.

A few counts support this clone. The chain combines TRBV11-2 with TRBJ2-1; TRBD1 matches at 7 bases. This CDR3 spans 17 amino acids. Unmatched junction bases numbered 13, after V lost 1 base and J lost 7 bases. CDR1 and CDR2 (germline): SGHAT, FQNNGV. CDR3 sequence (DNA): TGTGCCAGCAGCTTAGCCCCGCAGGGGGTGATCTCAAATGAGCAGTTCTTC. Protein: CASSLAPQGVISNEQFF.

As for this clone: The CDR3 ends on some other residue instead of the conserved phenylalanine or tryptophan, so this is likely a read error. It is unclear where the CDR3 begins or ends on the DNA, so no DNA is shown, and the CDR3 is as TCRdb lists it. This chain joins TRBV5-8 and TRBJ2-7; the tabulated D call, TRBD1, remains unverified against the DNA. A total of 11 residues make up the CDR3, ends included. In germline, CDR1 is SGHTS, CDR2 YDEGEE. The CDR3 protein is CASSLRDRALR.

The chain uses TRBV27 and TRBJ2-5, with a weak D call TRBD1 (6 bases). The J call may be incorrect, as the DNA end agrees better with TRBJ2-7. The CDR3 extends over 14 amino acids. Germline V lookup: CDR1 MNHEY, CDR2 SMNVEV (reference sequence). The CDR3 bases are TGTGCCAGCACTAGAGTCAGGGGCTCCTACGAGCAGTACTTC. Translating it yields CASTRVRGSYEQYF.

With respect to this clone: Other DNA variants within this sample encode the same CDR3. The rearrangement links TRBV28 to TRBJ2-3; 7 bases match TRBD1. Trimming took 6 bases from V and 1 from J; bases not matched to a gene: 7. The CDR3 spans 15 residues. Germline V gives CDR1 MDHEN, CDR2 SYDVKM. CDR3 sequence reads: CASSQPGQGTDTQYF. CDR3 nucleotide sequence: TGTGCCAGCAGCCAACCCGGACAGGGCACAGATACGCAGTATTTT.

The chain carries TRBV5-8 and TRBJ1-5; 8 nucleotides align to TRBD1. CDR3 size: 17 residues. The germline V gene encodes CDR1 SGHTS and CDR2 YDEGEE. Unmatched junction bases numbered 7, after V lost 0 bases and J lost 2 bases. CDR3 DNA: TGTGCCAGCAGCTTGGGACAGGGGCTTCAAGGCAATCAGCCCCAGCATTTT. Translating it yields CASSLGQGLQGNQPQHF.